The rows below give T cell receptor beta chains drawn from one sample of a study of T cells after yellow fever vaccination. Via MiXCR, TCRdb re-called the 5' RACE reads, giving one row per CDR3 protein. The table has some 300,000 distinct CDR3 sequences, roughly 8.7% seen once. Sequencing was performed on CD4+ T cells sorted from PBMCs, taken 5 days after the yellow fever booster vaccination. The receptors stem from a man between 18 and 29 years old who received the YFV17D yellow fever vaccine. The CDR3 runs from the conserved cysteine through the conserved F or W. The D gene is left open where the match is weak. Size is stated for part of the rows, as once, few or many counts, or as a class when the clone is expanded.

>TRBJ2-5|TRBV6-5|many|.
CASSDRSRSETQYF
TGTGCCAGCAGCGACAGGTCTCGGAGTGAGACCCAGTACTTC
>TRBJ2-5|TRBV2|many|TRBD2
CASSPGLVQETQYF
TGTGCCAGCAGTCCCGGACTAGTTCAGGAGACCCAGTACTTC
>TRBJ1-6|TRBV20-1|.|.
CSARVPPDSYNSPLHF
TGCAGTGCTAGAGTACCCCCCGACTCCTATAATTCACCCCTCCACTTT
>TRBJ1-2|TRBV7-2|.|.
CASSSHSGRYGYTF
TGTGCCAGCAGCTCGCACAGTGGGCGATATGGCTACACCTTC
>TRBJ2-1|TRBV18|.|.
CASSPRSSGLNEQFF
TGTGCCAGCTCACCACGTTCGAGCGGACTCAATGAGCAGTTCTTC
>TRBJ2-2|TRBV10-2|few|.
CASGRRDTGELFF
TGCGCCAGCGGACGGAGGGACACCGGGGAGCTGTTTTTT
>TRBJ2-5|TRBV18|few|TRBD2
CASSPGLARETQYF
TGTGCCAGCTCCCCGGGACTAGCGAGAGAGACCCAGTACTTC
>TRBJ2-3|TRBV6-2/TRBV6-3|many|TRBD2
CASIPLPAGGQEDTQYF
TGTGCCAGCATCCCCCTCCCGGCGGGGGGGCAAGAAGATACGCAGTATTTT
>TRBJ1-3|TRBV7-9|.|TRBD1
CASSLFAGGENTIYF
TGTGCCAGCAGCTTATTTGCAGGGGGCGAAAACACCATATATTTT
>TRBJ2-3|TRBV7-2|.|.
CASSFGPKGLDTQYF
TGTGCCAGCAGCTTTGGCCCTAAAGGCCTGGATACGCAGTATTTT
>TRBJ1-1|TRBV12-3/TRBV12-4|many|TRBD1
CASSSQGAGTEAFF
TGTGCCAGCAGTTCGCAGGGGGCGGGTACTGAAGCTTTCTTT
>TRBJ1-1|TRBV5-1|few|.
CASSETGTENTEAFF
TGCGCCAGCAGCGAAACAGGGACCGAGAACACTGAAGCTTTCTTT
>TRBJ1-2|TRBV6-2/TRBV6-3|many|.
CASVIGHLNYGYTF
TGTGCCAGCGTAATAGGACACTTAAACTATGGCTACACCTTC
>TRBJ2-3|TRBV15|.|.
CATSPSVDTQYF
TGTGCCACCAGCCCTTCGGTGGATACGCAGTATTTT
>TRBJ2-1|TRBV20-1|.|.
CSARDLVASSYNEQFF
TGCAGTGCTAGAGATCTTGTGGCGAGCTCCTACAATGAGCAGTTCTTC
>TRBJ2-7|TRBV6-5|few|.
CASSYSPFRHEQYF
TGTGCCAGCAGTTACTCCCCGTTCAGGCACGAGCAGTACTTC
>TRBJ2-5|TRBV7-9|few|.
CASSLTPGTFIGGETQYF
TGTGCCAGCAGCTTGACCCCCGGGACTTTCATTGGAGGAGAGACCCAGTACTTC
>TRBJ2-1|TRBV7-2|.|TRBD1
CASSHTGTGAYNEQFF
TGTGCCAGCAGCCATACCGGGACAGGGGCATACAATGAGCAGTTCTTC
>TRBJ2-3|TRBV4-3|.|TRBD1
CASSPRDSPNTQYF
TGCGCCAGCAGCCCCCGGGACAGTCCGAATACGCAGTATTTT
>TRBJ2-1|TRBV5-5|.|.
CASSTTFDWQFF
TGTGCCAGCAGCACTACGTTCGACTGGCAGTTCTTC
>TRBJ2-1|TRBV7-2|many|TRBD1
CASSLGQGDYNEQFF
TGTGCCAGCAGCTTAGGACAGGGGGACTACAATGAGCAGTTCTTC
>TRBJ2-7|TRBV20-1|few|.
CSASGVNEQYF
TGCAGTGCTAGTGGTGTAAACGAGCAGTACTTC
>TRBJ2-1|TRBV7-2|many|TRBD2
CASNQAGGTGSSYNEQFF
TGTGCCAGCAACCAAGCGGGGGGGACTGGAAGCTCCTACAATGAGCAGTTCTTC
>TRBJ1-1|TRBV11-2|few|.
CASSPRFYGAFF
TGTGCCAGCAGCCCCCGCTTTTATGGCGCTTTCTTT
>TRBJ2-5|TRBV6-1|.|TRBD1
CASSEWFWTGRRETQYF
TGTGCCAGCAGTGAATGGTTTTGGACAGGGAGAAGAGAGACCCAGTACTTC
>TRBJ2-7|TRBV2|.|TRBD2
CASSAVLGLAGGTYEQYF
TGTGCCAGCAGTGCGGTTCTCGGTCTAGCGGGGGGTACCTACGAGCAGTACTTC
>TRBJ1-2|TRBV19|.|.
CASRYGQNYGYTF
TGTGCCAGTAGGTACGGACAGAACTATGGCTACACCTTC
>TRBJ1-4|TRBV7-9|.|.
CASSSYRVGEKLFF
TGTGCCAGCAGCTCCTACAGGGTAGGGGAAAAACTGTTTTTT
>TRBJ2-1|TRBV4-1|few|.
CASSQDLVYNEQFF
TGCGCCAGCAGCCAAGATCTTGTCTACAATGAGCAGTTCTTC
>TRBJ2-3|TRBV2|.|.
CASSESGAGDTQYF
TGTGCCAGCAGTGAGTCTGGGGCGGGAGATACGCAGTATTTT
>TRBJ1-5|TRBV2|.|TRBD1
CASRGGQGDQPQHF
TGTGCCAGCAGGGGAGGACAGGGGGATCAGCCCCAGCATTTT
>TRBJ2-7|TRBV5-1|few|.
CASMRSTSYEQYF
TGCGCCAGCATGAGGAGTACGAGCTACGAGCAGTACTTC
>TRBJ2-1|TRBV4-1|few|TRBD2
CASSQVAGGQIFNNEQFF
TGCGCCAGCAGCCAAGTGGCGGGGGGGCAAATCTTTAACAATGAGCAGTTCTTC
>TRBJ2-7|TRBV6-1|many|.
CASSEYGLGVNSYEQYF
TGTGCCAGCAGTGAATATGGGCTGGGGGTGAACTCCTACGAGCAGTACTTC
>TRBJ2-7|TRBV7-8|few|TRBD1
CASSLGDSSYEQYF
TGTGCCAGCAGCTTAGGGGACAGCTCCTACGAGCAGTACTTC
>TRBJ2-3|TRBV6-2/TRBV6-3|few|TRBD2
CASSYAGVLHTQYF
TGTGCCAGCAGTTATGCGGGGGTGCTTCATACGCAGTATTTT
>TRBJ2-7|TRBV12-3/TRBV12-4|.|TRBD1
CASSSGTGIEEYF
TGTGCCAGCAGTTCCGGGACAGGCATCGAGGAGTACTTC
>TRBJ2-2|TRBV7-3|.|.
CASSLSGDGGELFF
TGTGCCAGCAGCCTTTCAGGGGATGGCGGGGAGCTGTTTTTT
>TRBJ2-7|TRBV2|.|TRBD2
CASRGAGGVHEQYF
TGTGCCAGCAGGGGAGCGGGGGGCGTGCACGAGCAGTACTTC
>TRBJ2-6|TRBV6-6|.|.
CASRTGPLGTGANVLTF
TGTGCCAGCCGAACAGGGCCCCTGGGGACTGGGGCCAACGTCCTGACTTTC
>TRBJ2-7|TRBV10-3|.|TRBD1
CAIGQGVSYEQYF
TGTGCCATTGGACAGGGGGTATCCTACGAGCAGTACTTC
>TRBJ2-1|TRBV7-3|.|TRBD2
CASSKKWTSGGSPKFF
TGTGCCAGCAGCAAGAAGTGGACTAGCGGGGGGAGCCCGAAGTTCTTC
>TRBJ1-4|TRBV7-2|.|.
CASSLGGSNEKLFF
TGTGCCAGCAGCTTAGGGGGCTCTAATGAAAAACTGTTTTTT
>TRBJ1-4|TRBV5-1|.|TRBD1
CASSLKTGGSEKLFF
TGCGCCAGCAGCTTGAAGACAGGGGGAAGTGAAAAACTGTTTTTT
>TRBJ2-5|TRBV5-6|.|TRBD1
CASSSSQGVRQTQYF
TGTGCCAGCAGCTCCTCACAGGGGGTGAGACAGACCCAGTACTTC
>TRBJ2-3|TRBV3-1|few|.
CASSQEGSLVTQYF
TGTGCCAGCAGCCAAGAGGGCAGTCTTGTTACGCAGTATTTT
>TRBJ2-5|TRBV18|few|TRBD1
CASSPGGPYQETQYF
TGTGCCAGCTCCCCAGGGGGCCCGTACCAAGAGACCCAGTACTTC
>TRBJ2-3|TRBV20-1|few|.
CSARVGAGPQYF
TGCAGTGCTAGAGTAGGCGCGGGCCCGCAGTATTTT
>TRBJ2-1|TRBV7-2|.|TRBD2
CASSLGGGTNEQFF
TGTGCCAGCAGCTTAGGGGGGGGAACAAATGAGCAGTTCTTC
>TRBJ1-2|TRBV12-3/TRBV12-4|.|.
CASCFTADYGYTF
TGTGCCAGCTGTTTTACAGCGGACTATGGCTACACCTTC
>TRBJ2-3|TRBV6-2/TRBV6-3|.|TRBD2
CASRLLAGSSTDTQYF
TGTGCCAGCAGGCTTTTAGCGGGGAGTAGCACAGATACGCAGTATTTT
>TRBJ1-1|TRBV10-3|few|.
CAISAGGLKDQGNTEAFF
TGTGCCATCAGTGCGGGGGGACTGAAAGATCAGGGGAACACTGAAGCTTTCTTT
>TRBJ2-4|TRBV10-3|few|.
CAISESTALSNIQYF
TGTGCCATCAGTGAGTCGACAGCCCTTTCGAACATTCAGTACTTC
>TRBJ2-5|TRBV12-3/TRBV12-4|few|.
CASSSRPDTQYF
TGTGCCAGCAGCTCTAGACCCGATACCCAGTACTTC